A single sample is the source of the 16 T cell receptor beta chains below, sequenced in a study of graft-versus-host responses after intestinal transplantation. Method: immunoSEQ multiplex PCR; TCRdb's copy keeps in-frame clones and lacks some. The sample consists of under 30,000 clones, 85% to 95% of them appearing once. Here the sequenced sample was PBMCs, taken 18 days after transplant. All receptors derive from a human patient who received an intestinal transplant, so some T cells may come from the graft donor.

This clone was detected only a few times. V gene TRBV6-5 combines with J gene TRBJ1-6, with D uncertain. The ends were cut back, 1 base at V and 7 bases at J, with 5 bases in the middle. Germline lookup yields CDR1 MNHEY and CDR2 SVGAGI. The CDR3 has 13 amino acids. CDR3 sequence: CASSYFRNSPLHF. DNA of the CDR3: TGTGCCAGCAGTTACTTCAGGAATTCACCCCTCCACTTT.

The V and J genes are TRBV30 and TRBJ2-3; maybe TRBD1 (6 bases). Per germline, CDR1 GTSNPN and CDR2 SVGIG (reference sequence). V was shortened by 2 bases and J by 3 bases, with 9 bases between the two germline ends. The CDR3 loop spans 13 amino acids. This chain's CDR3 is CAWSLQGTDTQYF. CDR3 nucleotide sequence: TGTGCCTGGAGTCTACAGGGTACAGATACGCAGTATTTT.

The chain links TRBV2 to TRBJ2-1, with D possibly matching TRBD1 (6 bases). CDR1 SNHLY and CDR2 FYNNEI come from the germline V gene. The CDR3 has 15 amino acids. V was clipped by 5 bases and J by 2 bases, with 13 bases between them. The CDR3 DNA reads as TGTGCCAGCAGTAATAAGGGGGATCCCTACAATGAGCAGTTCTTC. Translated, it gives CASSNKGDPYNEQFF.

This chain uses TRBV6-5 with TRBJ1-3; no reliable D call. V lost 6 bases, J lost 1 base, and 10 bases lay in between. Germline V gene sequence: CDR1 MNHEY, CDR2 SVGAGI. The CDR3 extends over 14 amino acids. CDR3 DNA sequence: TGTGCCAGCAGACCGGGAAGTTCTGGAAACACCATATATTTT. Protein: CASRPGSSGNTIYF.

J is TRBJ2-2 and V is TRBV9; D gene unclear. Trimming cost V 7 bases and J 6 bases, with 7 bases left between them. The germline V gene encodes CDR1 SGDLS and CDR2 YYNGEE. CDR3 length: 11 residues. This CDR3 reads CASGWAGELFF. The CDR3 region has the DNA TGTGCCAGCGGGTGGGCCGGGGAGCTGTTTTTT.

This clone occurred once. The chain joins TRBV27 to TRBJ1-1; TRBD1 might be the D (6 bases). The germline V gene encodes CDR1 MNHEY and CDR2 SMNVEV (reference sequence). The CDR3 extends over 15 amino acids. V was clipped by 3 bases and J by 0 bases, with 11 bases between them. The CDR3 spells CASSLGGPLNTEAFF. The DNA for the CDR3 is TGTGCCAGCAGTTTGGGGGGCCCTTTGAACACTGAAGCTTTCTTT.

This chain connects TRBV7-6 to TRBJ2-2; D not resolved. The germline gives CDR1 SGHVS, CDR2 FNYEAQ. The CDR3 is 14 residues long. V lost 5 bases, J lost 0 bases, and 7 bases lay in between. CDR3 protein: CASSETTNTGELFF. CDR3 sequence (DNA): TGTGCCAGCAGCGAGACAACGAACACCGGGGAGCTGTTTTTT.

The rearrangement links TRBV6-1 to TRBJ2-3, with 9 bases lining up with TRBD2. Unmatched junction bases numbered 7, after V lost 2 bases and J lost 4 bases. Germline V CDR1 and CDR2: MNHNS, SASEGT. The CDR3 runs to 16 residues. The DNA for the CDR3 is TGTGCCAGCAGTGAATGGGCGGGGGGGCAAGCAGATACGCAGTATTTT. Protein sequence: CASSEWAGGQADTQYF.

This chain connects TRBV4-1 to TRBJ1-3; D is uncertain. V was cut by 0 bases and J by 4 bases, with 22 bases left in between. The CDR3 runs 19 residues. Germline V gene lookup returns CDR1 MGHRA and CDR2 YSYEKL. In DNA, the CDR3 is TGCGCCAGCAGCCAAGATCCACCCCGGTCAATGGTCTCCGGAAACACCATATATTTT. This codes for CASSQDPPRSMVSGNTIYF.

V is TRBV6-5 and J is TRBJ2-2; unclear D gene. V lost 8 bases and J lost 6, with 7 bases in between. Germline CDR1 and CDR2: MNHEY and SVGAGI. The CDR3 totals 11 residues. In DNA, the CDR3 is TGTGCCAGCGGAAGGTCCGGGGAGCTGTTTTTT. Translation gives CASGRSGELFF.

The chain links TRBV29-1 to TRBJ2-5; D gene uncertain. V was pared by 1 base and J by 4 bases, with 10 bases between. The CDR3 has 13 residues. The germline CDR1 and CDR2 sequences are SQVTM and ANQGSEA. DNA for the CDR3: TGCAGCGTTGAAGGCACCCCCGGAGAGACCCAGTACTTC. Translation: CSVEGTPGETQYF.

V gene TRBV19 combines with J gene TRBJ1-2, with a weak D call TRBD1 (6 bases). Germline CDR1 LNHDA, CDR2 SQIVND (reference sequence). There are 13 residues in the CDR3. The V end lost 1 base, the J end lost 6 bases, and 9 bases lay between the germline ends. CDR3 nucleotides: TGTGCCAGTAGTATAGGGGGGCTCGATGGCTACACCTTC. As protein: CASSIGGLDGYTF.

V usage is TRBV23-1 and J usage is TRBJ2-7; weak D call: TRBD1 (5 bases). TRBV23-1 is annotated as an ORF whose role is uncertain. This CDR3 spans 13 amino acids. Trimming took off 2 bases at V and 2 bases at J, with 7 bases between the two ends. This chain's CDR3 is CASSQDRPYEQYF. CDR3 DNA: TGCGCCAGCAGTCAAGACAGACCCTACGAGCAGTACTTC.

The chain employs TRBV19 and TRBJ1-1; D not certain. Per the germline V gene, CDR1 is LNHDA and CDR2 is SQIVND (reference sequence). Trimming left V 7 bases short and J 2 bases short, with 11 bases between. The CDR3 extends over 13 amino acids. The CDR3 is CASTLSGNTEAFF. CDR3 in DNA: TGTGCCAGTACCCTCTCAGGTAACACTGAAGCTTTCTTT.

Here the CDR3 DNA reads TGCAGCGTGGGGGGACTAGCGCAACACATCTCCTACGAGCAGTACTTC. Its protein product is CSVGGLAQHISYEQYF. V gene TRBV29-1 combines with J gene TRBJ2-7, with TRBD2 matching 10 bases. CDR3 length: 16 residues. The V segment lost 6 bases and the J segment 0 bases; nucleotides outside the gene matches: 11. CDR1 is SQVTM and CDR2 is ANQGSEA in the germline V gene.

CDR3 amino acids: CASSSTRLAEQFF. The CDR3 bases are TGTGCCAGCAGCTCCACAAGACTCGCTGAGCAGTTCTTC. The chain employs TRBV11-2 and TRBJ2-1; D gene unclear. The V and J ends lost 4 bases and 9 bases respectively, with 13 bases between them. CDR1 is SGHAT, CDR2 FQNNGV, per germline. The CDR3 contains 13 residues.